This T cell receptor beta chain was captured by sequencing in a study of identical twins (dated by TCRdb to 2016 to 2017). With respect to the entire study: The study deep-sequenced TCR alpha and beta repertoires from monozygotic twins, unrelated adults of various ages and cord blood to test whether fetal clonotypes persist. Replicate twin experiments were performed at different times using different library preparation protocols to rule out contamination. Study-wide findings and limitations: Fewer insertions were carried by abundant cord blood beta clonotypes, a similar but weaker trend appeared in young adult naive repertoires, and no such trend appeared in memory repertoires. Because the same donors could not be followed over many years, the conclusions relied on cross-sectional statistical analysis. Invariant T cells such as MAIT and iNKT could partly confound zero-insertion analyses, though diverse VJ usage argued against this for most clonotypes. In monozygotic twins, out-of-frame TCR alpha sharing was systematically underestimated by recombination models, although the models agreed with sharing between unrelated individuals. Compared with coincidental sharing between unrelated individuals, an excess of low generation-probability sequences was observed among out-of-frame TCR alpha sequences shared between twins. Excess twin sharing in beta out-of-frame sequences was weaker because fewer shared sequences lowered the signal-to-noise ratio.

This clonotype was seen only a few times. It has no known antigen specificity. Base qualities are not recorded, but no much larger clone differs from it by a single base. The protocol used for the library was 5' RACE. The sequencer listed for this sample is Illumina HiSeq 2000. A universal primer binding site was added through template switching, and the final cDNA carried a unique molecular identifier so that TCR cDNA molecules could be counted accurately. Specific primers in the conserved constant-segment region were used to synthesize first-strand cDNA for the TCR alpha and beta chains. To control for contamination, each cDNA library was double barcoded with a SMART-Mk sample barcode plus Illumina barcodes. TruSeq adapter sequences, together with Illumina sample barcodes, were added in two successive PCR steps. Sequencing of the TCR alpha and beta cDNA libraries was done on the Illumina HiSeq platform using custom primers. Concerning the study's data processing: MiGEC was used to process raw reads and extract unique molecular identifiers, and MiXCR was used to find CDR3 positions. For each individual, recombination models were inferred using an EM algorithm with the repgenHMM and IGoR tools. Shared clonotypes were analyzed with the tcR package in R, and sharing was normalized by the product of cloneset sizes. To study raw recombination without the effects of thymic and clonal selection, out-of-frame nonproductive sequences were analyzed. TCRdb cleaned the public reads at Q25 with fastp, built clones with MiXCR and kept in-frame beta chains. Every CDR3 protein is listed once, alongside the most common genes and DNA of its rows. These V and J calls originate from TCRdb's pipeline instead of the authors' own analysis. In this sample the table shows hundreds of thousands of distinct CDR3 sequences, over 8.5% of which occur a single time. The ten most abundant clones make up 0.85% to 1% of the sample.

V lost 5 bases and J lost 5 bases; the stretch between them is 10 bases long. The germline V gene provides CDR1 SGHAT and CDR2 FQNNGV. Inclusive of the bounding cysteine and phenylalanine, the CDR3 is 13 residues long. This entry keeps only the CDR3 DNA: 39 bases, framed from base 1. Every donor was a healthy Caucasian. The twin cohort comprised three pairs of female monozygotic twins, all aged about 18 to 29 years. Peripheral blood mononuclear cells were the source from which RNA for the TCR libraries was isolated. A further study also used this sample, focusing on yellow fever vaccine responses in identical twins. As that second paper reports: According to the authors, in identical twins the way T cells responded to vaccination appeared partly convergent and partly personalized. The study precisely tracked vaccine-responding T cell clones in identical twins.

The specimen sequenced was PBMCs. The receptor was derived from a woman between 18 and 29 years old in good health. The chain joins TRBV11-2 to TRBJ2-1, with the identity of the D gene unclear. The CDR3 has the sequence CASSLDTNNEQFF. The nucleotide sequence reads as follows: TGTGCCAGCAGCCTCGACACCAACAATGAGCAGTTCTTC.